This TCR beta chain was recorded in a study of cytomegalovirus exposure and HLA in healthy donors. Notes on the study in general: Researchers reported in a later analysis that a missense DCLRE1C variant was tied to TCR beta V- and J-gene trimming. In a later analysis, common viral pathogens appeared linked to several of the most significant clusters.

Of note for this clone: Antigen specificity is unknown.

Germline CDR1 MNHEY, CDR2 SVGAGI. This CDR3 comprises 15 residues. V gave up 7 bases and J gave up 2 bases; unmatched junction bases: 9. Primers included in the PCR were 60 Vbeta and 13 Jbeta primers. Sequencing used immunoSEQ multiplex PCR; TCRdb keeps in-frame clones, though not all of them. The sample comprises approximately 100,000 clones, 65% to 75% of which are singletons, and about a tenth rests with the top ten. Healthy donors of bone marrow made up the group. The TCR originated in a man aged 35 to 55 in good health and CMV-seropositive. The chain is built from TRBV6-5 and TRBJ1-2, with 8 nucleotides matching TRBD1. The sequencing input was PBMCs. As DNA, the CDR3 is TGTGCCAGCATCCCGGGGACAGGACGGAACTATGGCTACACCTTC. This codes for CASIPGTGRNYGYTF.